These 28 T cell receptor beta chains share one sample of origin, sequenced in a study of cytomegalovirus exposure and HLA in healthy donors. 60 Vbeta and 13 Jbeta primers were used in PCR. The method was immunoSEQ multiplex PCR; TCRdb's version includes in-frame clones alone and lacks a portion of them. The data contain over 120,000 clones, about 80% of them singletons. Material: PBMCs. All receptors derive from a man aged 25 to 40 in good health and CMV-seropositive.

This clone was counted a few times. The chain is built from TRBV2 and TRBJ2-2, with TRBD1 as a possible D gene (6 bases). This CDR3 has 16 amino acids. Trimming took off 9 bases at V and 1 base at J, with 18 bases between the two ends. Germline loops: CDR1 SNHLY, CDR2 FYNNEI. As DNA, the CDR3 is TGTGCCAGTTCTTCCTCCGGGACACTGAACACCGGGGAGCTGTTTTTT. This sequence encodes CASSSSGTLNTGELFF.

The chain combines TRBV7-2 with TRBJ1-2; D unresolved. Trimming cost V 3 bases and J 4 bases, with 9 bases left between them. Germline CDR1 is SGHTA and CDR2 is FQGNSA. The length of the CDR3 is 13 residues. The CDR3 nucleotides read TGTGCCAGCAGCTTCGAGTTGCCCTATGGCTACACCTTC. It codes for CASSFELPYGYTF.

In this sample, this clone turned up once. In DNA form, the CDR3 reads TGTGCCAGCAGCTCCGGGCTAGGGGGCTCACCCCTCCACTTT. It encodes CASSSGLGGSPLHF. The chain is built from TRBV6-1 and TRBJ1-6; 7 bases line up with TRBD1. CDR3 length: 14 residues. V lost 6 bases, J lost 10 bases, and 9 bases stayed unmatched. Germline assignment: CDR1 MNHNS and CDR2 SASEGT.

V usage is TRBV9 and J usage is TRBJ2-7; TRBD2 matches at 7 bases. Germline V lookup: CDR1 SGDLS, CDR2 YYNGEE. V shed 0 bases, J shed 6 bases, and the junction held 3 bases outside the gene matches. This CDR3 contains 13 residues. CDR3 nucleotide sequence: TGTGCCAGCAGCGTAGGGGGAGGGAGCGAGCAGTACTTC. This translates into CASSVGGGSEQYF.

The V gene is TRBV7-9, the J gene TRBJ2-7, with TRBD1 identical over 9 bases. CDR1 and CDR2 from the germline V gene are SEHNR and FQNEAQ (reference sequence). The V gene end was trimmed by 3 bases and the J gene end by 1 base; junction bases not matched to a gene: 7. The CDR3 is 16 residues long. The CDR3 sequence is CASSFLTGTGSYEQYF. DNA of the CDR3: TGTGCCAGCAGCTTCCTGACCGGGACAGGGTCCTACGAGCAGTACTTC. The variable domain in full, with the rest retrieved from reference TRBV7-9 and TRBJ2-7, is DTGVSQNPRHKITKRGQNVTFRCDPISEHNRLYWYRQTLGQGPEFLTYFQNEAQLEKSRLLSDRFSAERPKGSFSTLEIQRTEQGDSAMYLCASSFLTGTGSYEQYFGPGTRLTVT.

The CDR3 protein is CASISGRINYGYTF. CDR3 DNA: TGTGCCAGCATTAGCGGGCGGATTAACTATGGCTACACCTTC. The rearrangement joins TRBV28 to TRBJ1-2; D not resolved. Germline V CDR1 and CDR2: MDHEN, SYDVKM. The V end was cut by 7 bases, the J end by 1 base, with 13 bases between. The length of the CDR3 is 14 residues.

The chain couples TRBV28 to TRBJ2-1; a possible D gene is TRBD1 (6 bases). Germline CDR1 MDHEN, CDR2 SYDVKM. V was cut by 6 bases and J by 0 bases, with 15 bases left in between. The length of the CDR3 is 16 residues. The CDR3 spells CASSSRTVFSYNEQFF. DNA for the CDR3: TGTGCCAGCAGCTCCAGGACAGTTTTCTCCTACAATGAGCAGTTCTTC.

The V call is TRBV7-2, the J call TRBJ1-5, with D hard to call. CDR1 is SGHTA and CDR2 is FQGNSA in the germline V gene. V lost 5 bases and J lost 6, with 8 bases in between. The CDR3 runs to 12 residues. The CDR3 here is CASSPAGQPQHF. CDR3 coding DNA: TGTGCCAGCAGCCCGGCGGGTCAGCCCCAGCATTTT.

The V and J genes are TRBV27 and TRBJ2-7; D might be TRBD2 (5 bases). Germline V gives CDR1 MNHEY, CDR2 SMNVEV (reference sequence). Deletions cut 3 bases from V and 4 bases from J, with 13 bases between. The CDR3 spans 14 residues. The CDR3 DNA reads TGTGCCAGCAGTTTCGAGGGATCGCGGTACGAGCAGTACTTC. Protein product: CASSFEGSRYEQYF.

The chain has TRBV18 and TRBJ2-2, with 7 bases lining up with TRBD2. Losses at the gene ends were 4 bases for V and 4 bases for J; bases not matched to a gene: 9. Germline V lookup: CDR1 KGHSH, CDR2 LQKENI. This CDR3 is 16 amino acids long. CDR3 in DNA: TGTGCCAGCTCACATGACTCCCGCGGGGGCACCGGGGAGCTGTTTTTT. Its translation: CASSHDSRGGTGELFF.

The J gene is TRBJ1-4, the V gene TRBV6-6, with D maybe TRBD1 (5 bases). The CDR3 covers 16 residues. The V and J ends lost 5 bases and 3 bases respectively, with 16 bases between them. Germline V lookup: CDR1 MNHNY, CDR2 SVGAGI (reference sequence). Here the CDR3 DNA reads TGTGCCAGCAGTCCCGGGACTTTTGCAGCTAATGAAAAACTGTTTTTT. Amino acid sequence: CASSPGTFAANEKLFF.

V usage is TRBV6-5 and J usage is TRBJ2-7; weak D call: TRBD1 (6 bases). CDR3 size: 13 residues. Trimming removed 6 bases from V and 3 bases from J, with 12 bases in between. CDR1 and CDR2 (germline): MNHEY, SVGAGI. The CDR3 region has the DNA TGTGCCAGCAGCCGGACAGAACGCTACGAGCAGTACTTC. This codes for CASSRTERYEQYF.

The chain carries TRBV28 and TRBJ1-2; tentatively, D is TRBD1 (5 bases). Germline CDR1 and CDR2: MDHEN and SYDVKM. V lost 7 bases and J 3 bases, leaving 9 bases between the germline ends. The CDR3 runs to 12 residues. As DNA, the CDR3 is TGTGCCAGCACCCGGGGGGACTATGGCTACACCTTC. Translated, it gives CASTRGDYGYTF.

V usage is TRBV10-3 and J usage is TRBJ2-1, with 10 bases aligning to TRBD2. V lost 8 bases and J lost 7; bases outside the gene matches: 11. The CDR3 length is 15 residues. Germline CDR1 is ENHRY and CDR2 is SYGVKD. In DNA, the CDR3 is TGTGCCATCTCGGGTCTGCTAGCGGGGGATAATGAGCAGTTCTTC. It encodes CAISGLLAGDNEQFF.

This clone was found once. V and J are TRBV28 and TRBJ1-2; 10 bases map to TRBD1. The CDR3 is 14 amino acids. Trimming removed 5 bases from V and 8 bases from J; junction bases left unmatched: 8. CDR1 is MDHEN and CDR2 is SYDVKM in the germline V gene. The CDR3 DNA reads TGTGCCAGCAGTGTCCCGGGACAGGGGATCGGCTACACCTTC. It translates to CASSVPGQGIGYTF.

The rearrangement joins TRBV18 to TRBJ2-7, with TRBD2 as a possible D gene (5 bases). CDR3 length equals 12 residues. Trimming left V 6 bases short and J 6 bases short, with 12 bases between. The V gene's germline CDR1 is KGHSH and CDR2 LQKENI. The CDR3 DNA reads as TGTGCCAGCTCCCCGGGGAGCGTCGAGCAGTACTTC. Translated: CASSPGSVEQYF.

This clone has a handful of counts. This rearrangement joins TRBV2 to TRBJ2-2; tentatively, D is TRBD1 (6 bases). This CDR3 is built from 13 residues. The germline V gene encodes CDR1 SNHLY and CDR2 FYNNEI. Trimming took 9 bases from V and 7 from J, leaving 15 bases between them. CDR3 amino acids: CASLGAPHGELFF. The CDR3 DNA follows: TGTGCCAGTTTGGGGGCCCCGCACGGGGAGCTGTTTTTT.

V is TRBV18 and J is TRBJ2-5, with a weak D call TRBD2 (5 bases). The CDR3 consists of 14 residues. From germline, CDR1 is KGHSH and CDR2 LQKENI. The germline V and J ends were trimmed by 5 bases and 3 bases, with 13 bases remaining between them. The CDR3 loop is CASSGECREETQYF. As DNA, the CDR3 is TGTGCCAGCTCAGGGGAGTGCAGAGAAGAGACCCAGTACTTC. The whole variable domain, remainder taken from reference TRBV18 and TRBJ2-5, is NAGVMQNPRHLVRRRGQEARLRCSPMKGHSHVYWYRQLPEEGLKFMVYLQKENIIDESGMPKERFSAEFPKEGPSILRIQQVVRGDSAAYFCASSGECREETQYFGPGTRLLVL.

The chain links TRBV7-2 to TRBJ2-7; 9 bases line up with TRBD2. This CDR3 is 15 amino acids long. The V segment lost 1 base and the J segment 2 bases; nucleotides outside the gene matches: 3. Germline loops: CDR1 SGHTA, CDR2 FQGNSA. CDR3 in amino acids: CASSLDSSGAYEQYF. The CDR3, as DNA: TGTGCCAGCAGCTTAGACTCTAGCGGGGCCTACGAGCAGTACTTC.

The V call is TRBV28, the J call TRBJ1-2; 9 bases match TRBD1. J was trimmed by 8 bases and V by 1 base; bases with no gene match: 11. CDR1 MDHEN and CDR2 SYDVKM come from the germline V gene. The CDR3 has 16 amino acids. The CDR3 protein is CASSLYRGTGLWGYTF. The CDR3 DNA reads TGTGCCAGCAGTTTATATCGTGGGACAGGGCTTTGGGGCTACACCTTC.

The chain couples TRBV29-1 to TRBJ2-3; 9 bases align to TRBD2. Germline V lookup: CDR1 SQVTM, CDR2 ANQGSEA. This CDR3 is built from 14 residues. With 7 bases clipped from V and 2 bases from J, the junction kept 7 bases outside the gene matches. The CDR3 nucleotides are TGCAGCGGACGACTAGCGGCTTACACAGATACGCAGTATTTT. Amino acid sequence: CSGRLAAYTDTQYF.

The genes are TRBV9 and TRBJ2-1, with TRBD1 matching 9 bases. Germline assignment: CDR1 SGDLS and CDR2 YYNGEE. CDR3 length equals 16 residues. V shed 2 bases, J shed 2 bases, and the junction held 5 bases outside the gene matches. CDR3 bases: TGTGCCAGCAGCGTTATGGGGACAGGGCCCTACAATGAGCAGTTCTTC. Its translation: CASSVMGTGPYNEQFF. Complete variable domain (other parts from reference TRBV9 and TRBJ2-1): DSGVTQTPKHLITATGQRVTLRCSPRSGDLSVYWYQQSLDQGLQFLIQYYNGEERAKGNILERFSAQQFPDLHSELNLSSLELGDSALYFCASSVMGTGPYNEQFFGPGTRLTVL.

The gene calls are TRBV7-9 and TRBJ2-5; D uncertain. CDR3 length equals 13 residues. V gave up 2 bases and J gave up 5 bases, with 9 bases separating them. The germline gives CDR1 SEHNR, CDR2 FQNEAQ (reference sequence). In DNA form, the CDR3 reads TGTGCCAGCAGCTTAACGGGTGAGGAGACCCAGTACTTC. Translation: CASSLTGEETQYF. Full variable domain (remainder filled in from reference TRBV7-9 and TRBJ2-5): DTGVSQNPRHKITKRGQNVTFRCDPISEHNRLYWYRQTLGQGPEFLTYFQNEAQLEKSRLLSDRFSAERPKGSFSTLEIQRTEQGDSAMYLCASSLTGEETQYFGPGTRLLVL.

This chain joins TRBV19 and TRBJ2-2; a possible D gene is TRBD2 (6 bases). This CDR3 is 14 amino acids long. Looked up from germline, CDR1 is LNHDA and CDR2 is SQIVND (reference sequence). V was trimmed by 6 bases and J by 2 bases, leaving 10 bases between them. CDR3 region: CASSRDSNTGELFF. CDR3 DNA: TGTGCCAGTAGCCGGGACTCCAACACCGGGGAGCTGTTTTTT.

A few counts support this clone. The V gene is TRBV9, the J gene TRBJ1-1; D gene ambiguous. Germline CDR1 SGDLS, CDR2 YYNGEE. The CDR3 covers 13 residues. V was shortened by 0 bases and J by 3 bases, with 6 bases between the two germline ends. CDR3 amino acids: CASSVDGDTEAFF. The CDR3 nucleotides read TGTGCCAGCAGCGTAGACGGGGACACTGAAGCTTTCTTT.

The chain combines TRBV9 with TRBJ1-1; D not certain. V was trimmed by 4 bases and J by 1 base, leaving 11 bases between them. The CDR3 spans 14 residues. Germline lookup yields CDR1 SGDLS and CDR2 YYNGEE. This CDR3 is CASSPRESNTEAFF. In nucleotides, the CDR3 is TGTGCCAGCAGCCCTCGGGAGTCGAACACTGAAGCTTTCTTT.

J is TRBJ2-7 and V is TRBV27; tentative D call: TRBD1 (6 bases). V dropped 6 bases and J dropped 5 bases, with 17 bases sitting between them. Germline-derived CDR1 and CDR2 are MNHEY and SMNVEV (reference sequence). The CDR3 contains 14 residues. CDR3 loop: CASRSAQGLDEQYF. DNA for the CDR3: TGTGCCAGCAGATCCGCACAGGGTCTCGACGAGCAGTACTTC.

This sequence joins TRBV18 and TRBJ2-1; 8 bases agree with TRBD2. V dropped 4 bases and J dropped 9; count of bases not matched to a gene: 11. The CDR3 consists of 15 residues. CDR1 and CDR2 from the germline V gene are KGHSH and LQKENI. As DNA, the CDR3 is TGTGCCAGCTCACTCTACCGGGGGGGCCAGGTTGAGCAGTTCTTC. Translation gives CASSLYRGGQVEQFF.